This T cell receptor (beta chain) was profiled in a study of T cell repertoires in aging, cancer and after chemotherapy (dated by TCRdb to about 2019). Background for the entire study: Donors spanned six age groups from 30 or younger to 70 or older, with at least three individuals per group. The study profiled peripheral blood TCR beta repertoires from healthy donors and cancer patients to examine immunoaging and T cell reconstitution after chemotherapy. In the solid tumor group, the paired samples taken before and after chemotherapy came from brain tumor (glioblastoma) patients given temozolomide-based therapy. The full dataset contained some 8.7 million TCR reads. Alongside 95 to 100 healthy donors serving as a reference group, the cohort included some 210 cancer patients, of whom roughly 90 had hematological cancers and more than 110 had solid cancers.

Study-level results and caveats: In healthy donors, the decline in TCR diversity with age was mainly explained by loss of richness, whereas in cancer patients loss of evenness was also found to contribute. An increase in median generation probability over the chemotherapy interval was observed in both cancer cohorts, suggesting that the repertoire was reconstituted through rebound thymic output. Significantly lower blood TCR diversity and higher clonality were observed in untreated patients with hematological or solid cancers than in age-matched healthy donors. It was noted by the authors that conclusions about immunological memory after chemotherapy cannot be drawn from the repertoire data.

TCR beta rearrangements were amplified from genomic DNA isolated from peripheral blood, not from sorted cells or RNA. The CDR1 and CDR2 encoded by the germline V gene (reference sequence) are GTSNPN and SVGIG. V is cut by 1 base and J by 6 bases, and the space between the germline ends is 24 bases. The CDR3 measures 17 amino acids from cysteine to phenylalanine. Only the CDR3 DNA is retained, 51 bases long and in frame from the first base. Only a few counts were recorded for this clonotype. The target of this receptor is not known. No base quality values were provided; no much bigger clone lies one nucleotide off. Rearranged TRB sequences spanning V, D and J segments were amplified in a multiplex touch-down PCR with a mixed TRB-A/B primer pool. Illumina adapters and sample indices were added to the amplicons in two consecutive PCR reactions performed with Phusion HS II polymerase. After gel purification with the NucleoSpin Gel and PCR Clean-up kit, the amplicons were checked using Qubit and an Agilent 2100 Bioanalyzer. Sequencing of libraries was carried out on an Illumina MiSeq in 600-cycle, single-indexed, paired-end runs. The paper's processing steps were these. MiXCR versions 2.12 and 3.0.5 were used to process the TRB sequences. Each unique CDR3 nucleotide sequence was treated as one clone, and only productive sequences with two or more reads were kept. Shannon diversity, evenness, clonality (one minus evenness), and alpha-parameterized diversity profiles from alpha 0 to 5 were included as repertoire metrics. Generation probabilities of clones in paired pre- and post-chemotherapy samples were computed with the IGoR algorithm. The public reads were quality trimmed at Q25 with fastp and then assembled into clones with MiXCR by TCRdb, keeping productive beta chains. For every CDR3 protein sequence, its rows merge into one entry that carries the most common genes and DNA. The V and J calls shown here were made by TCRdb, not taken from the authors' results. A total of some 800 distinct CDR3 sequences appear in this sample, roughly half of them only once. Of the sample, just under 20% is held by the ten largest clones.

The chain couples TRBV30 to TRBJ1-2; there is no confident call for the D gene. The sequence derives from a human donor with a solid tumor. The sample consisted of blood. The nucleotides read TGTGCCTGGAGTGCCTCCCCCTTTGGGGTCTGGAAGGATGGCTACACCTTC. Translated, this is CAWSASPFGVWKDGYTF. Reference TRBV30 and TRBJ1-2 proteins supply the regions before and after the CDR3; the full variable domain is: SQTIHQWPATLVQPVGSPLSLECTVEGTSNPNLYWYRQAAGRGLQLLFYSVGIGQISSEVPQNLSASRPQDRQFILSSKKLLLSDSGFYLCAWSASPFGVWKDGYTFGSGTRLTVV.